This paragraph covers one T cell receptor beta chain sequence. Its cognate antigen is unknown. Time point indicated: cycle 4 day 1 (C4D1), after 5 to 7 weeks of nivolumab. All trial patients relapsed after autologous stem cell transplantation. Germline V CDR1 and CDR2: GTSNPN, SVGIG (reference sequence). The CDR3 spans 15 residues. The germline V and J ends were trimmed by 1 base and 6 bases, with 15 bases remaining between them. The sample originates from a study of PD-1 blockade in classical Hodgkin lymphoma. Study-wide points: Healthy donors reportedly exceeded newly diagnosed patients in baseline TCR diversity. Anyone who began nivolumab under 1 year after ASCT was excluded.

Method: immunoSEQ multiplex PCR; TCRdb's copy keeps in-frame clones and lacks some. The sample contains 64,000 or so clones, approximately 92% of which appear only once. Sample: peripheral blood mononuclear cells (PBMCs), taken before the fourth cycle of nivolumab. The rearrangement links TRBV30 to TRBJ2-2, with D perhaps matching TRBD1 (6 bases). This clonotype was sampled from a human donor with classical Hodgkin lymphoma. CDR3 in amino acids: CAWSDTGFSAGELFF. CDR3 DNA: TGTGCCTGGAGTGATACAGGGTTTTCGGCCGGGGAGCTGTTTTTT. The full variable domain, completed using reference TRBV30 and TRBJ2-2, is SQTIHQWPATLVQPVGSPLSLECTVEGTSNPNLYWYRQAAGRGLQLLFYSVGIGQISSEVPQNLSASRPQDRQFILSSKKLLLSDSGFYLCAWSDTGFSAGELFFGEGSRLTVL.